A single sample gave rise to the 14 T cell receptor beta chains below, sequenced in a study of T cells in Graves' hyperthyroidism and ophthalmopathy. Researchers took RNA transcripts and amplified the TCR beta CDR3 regions from them. First-round RT-PCR targeting the TCR CDR3 was performed with the HTBI primer set. TCRdb processed the multiplex PCR reads anew with MiXCR; each CDR3 protein has one entry. The repertoire holds some 800,000 distinct CDR3 sequences, with 38% as singletons. Sequencing was done on a sample of blood. The receptors were gathered from a man aged 18 to 35 with Graves' hyperthyroidism.

This clonotype was counted between two and nine times. Germline and junction disagree at one end, which may indicate a read error. The chain couples TRBV10-3 to TRBJ1-1; unclear D gene. CDR3 length equals 14 residues. Germline lookup yields CDR1 ENHRY and CDR2 SYGVKD. The CDR3 nucleotides are TGTGCCAGCAGTTACGTGCAATTGAACACTGAAGCTTTCTTT. Translating gives CASSYVQLNTEAFF.

This clonotype was detected many times. This sequence joins TRBV4-1 and TRBJ2-5, with D maybe TRBD2 (5 bases). Germline CDR1 is MGHRA and CDR2 is YSYEKL. V dropped 3 bases and J dropped 5 bases, with 10 bases sitting between them. The CDR3 length is 13 residues. Here the CDR3 DNA reads TGCGCCAGCAGCCAGGTTGGGGAGGAGACCCAGTACTTC. Translation gives CASSQVGEETQYF.

This clonotype has ten or more counts. V is TRBV20-1 and J is TRBJ1-1; tentative D call: TRBD1 (6 bases). Germline assignment: CDR1 DFQATT and CDR2 SNEGSKA (reference sequence). The CDR3 contains 15 residues. V dropped 1 base and J dropped 1 base, with 13 bases sitting between them. The CDR3 sequence is CSARARAGANTEAFF. Here the CDR3 DNA reads TGCAGTGCTAGAGCCCGTGCGGGGGCGAACACTGAAGCTTTCTTT.

This clonotype was counted only a few times. One end of the junction varies from germline; a read error may be responsible. The chain has TRBV29-1 and TRBJ1-1, with D perhaps TRBD1 (5 bases). Germline CDR1 and CDR2: SQVTM and ANQGSEA. This CDR3 spans 10 amino acids. CDR3 loop: CAWRGGEAFF. In DNA, the CDR3 is TGTGCCTGGAGGGGCGGTGAAGCTTTCTTT.

CDR3 amino acids: CANSGTETQYF. The CDR3 nucleotides read TGTGCCAACTCGGGCACGGAGACCCAGTACTTC. This chain uses TRBV10-3 with TRBJ2-5, with unresolved D. Trimming removed 10 bases from V and 5 bases from J, with 11 bases in between. The CDR3 has 11 amino acids. The germline CDR1 and CDR2 sequences are ENHRY and SYGVKD.

This clonotype was counted between two and nine times. This chain uses TRBV7-2 with TRBJ2-7; D is unclear. The CDR3 extends over 14 amino acids. V lost 2 bases and J lost 2, with 10 bases in between. The germline gives CDR1 SGHTA, CDR2 FQGNSA. CDR3: CASSLLANAYEQYF. The CDR3 region has the DNA TGTGCCAGCAGCTTACTGGCCAACGCCTACGAGCAGTACTTC.

Note on this clonotype: Being one base from a much bigger clone, this may be a read error. The V gene is TRBV6-6, the J gene TRBJ1-6, with TRBD1 matching over 9 bases. Germline V gene lookup returns CDR1 MNHNY and CDR2 SVGAGI (reference sequence). CDR3 length: 14 residues. Trimming removed 4 bases from V and 5 bases from J; junction bases left unmatched: 0. CDR3 sequence (DNA): TGTGCCAGCAGTTGGACAGGGGATAATTCACCCCTCCACTTT. Translated, it gives CASSWTGDNSPLHF.

Only a few counts were recorded for this clonotype. V is TRBV19 and J is TRBJ1-5; D may be TRBD1 (5 bases). CDR3 length: 16 residues. Germline lookup yields CDR1 LNHDA and CDR2 SQIVND (reference sequence). V was clipped by 7 bases and J by 6 bases, with 22 bases between them. DNA of the CDR3: TGTGCCAGTATCGAGGGTGGAGGAGGGGTGTTTCAGCCCCAGCATTTT. This encodes CASIEGGGGVFQPQHF.

This chain links TRBV11-3 with TRBJ2-2; no definite D call. CDR1 is SGHNT, CDR2 YENEEA, per germline. CDR3 length: 16 residues. V was clipped by 0 bases and J by 1 base, with 9 bases between them. The DNA for the CDR3 is TGTGCCAGCAGCTTAGAGCTCGCCATGAACACCGGGGAGCTGTTTTTT. This gives the protein CASSLELAMNTGELFF. Variable domain in full (rest from reference TRBV11-3 and TRBJ2-2): EAGVVQSPRYKIIEKKQPVAFWCNPISGHNTLYWYLQNLGQGPELLIRYENEEAVDDSQLPKDRFSAERLKGVDSTLKIQPAELGDSAVYLCASSLELAMNTGELFFGEGSRLTVL.

The chain couples TRBV7-2 to TRBJ2-5; D is possibly TRBD2 (7 bases). The germline V and J ends were trimmed by 5 bases and 9 bases, with 22 bases remaining between them. The CDR3 has 15 residues. Germline assignment: CDR1 SGHTA and CDR2 FQGNSA. In nucleotides, the CDR3 is TGTGCCAGCAGCCGGGCTGCGGGGGACACAAGGGCCCAGTACTTC. Its protein is CASSRAAGDTRAQYF.

A few counts support this clonotype. The genes are TRBV6-5 and TRBJ1-1; no clear D. This CDR3 comprises 13 residues. Trimming pared 7 bases from V and 1 base from J, leaving 10 bases between. Germline CDR1 reads MNHEY; CDR2 reads SVGAGI. CDR3 DNA sequence: TGTGCCAGCATTCCCCCAGCGAACACTGAAGCTTTCTTT. As protein: CASIPPANTEAFF.

The V gene is TRBV29-1, the J gene TRBJ2-2, with D tentatively TRBD1 (6 bases). From germline, CDR1 is SQVTM and CDR2 ANQGSEA. The CDR3 covers 14 residues. Trimming took off 4 bases at V and 0 bases at J, with 9 bases between the two ends. In DNA, the CDR3 is TGCAGCGTTGTCGGGACACCGAACACCGGGGAGCTGTTTTTT. Residues: CSVVGTPNTGELFF.

This clonotype was seen repeatedly, ten times or more. V usage is TRBV7-2 and J usage is TRBJ2-2, with D perhaps matching TRBD2 (5 bases). The length of the CDR3 is 13 residues. The germline gives CDR1 SGHTA, CDR2 FQGNSA. V dropped 7 bases and J dropped 4 bases, with 10 bases sitting between them. CDR3 residues: CASNFGVTGELFF. DNA of the CDR3: TGTGCCAGCAACTTCGGGGTCACCGGGGAGCTGTTTTTT.

This clonotype was seen a single time. This may be a read error, as it is one base from a much larger clone. This chain uses TRBV20-1 with TRBJ2-5; maybe TRBD2 (5 bases). The V end was cut by 6 bases, the J end by 0 bases, with 11 bases between. The germline V gene has CDR1 DFQATT and CDR2 SNEGSKA (reference sequence). The CDR3 covers 13 residues. CDR3 amino acids: CSAPPSNQETQYF. The CDR3 nucleotides read TGCAGTGCACCTCCTAGCAACCAAGAGACCCAGTACTTC.